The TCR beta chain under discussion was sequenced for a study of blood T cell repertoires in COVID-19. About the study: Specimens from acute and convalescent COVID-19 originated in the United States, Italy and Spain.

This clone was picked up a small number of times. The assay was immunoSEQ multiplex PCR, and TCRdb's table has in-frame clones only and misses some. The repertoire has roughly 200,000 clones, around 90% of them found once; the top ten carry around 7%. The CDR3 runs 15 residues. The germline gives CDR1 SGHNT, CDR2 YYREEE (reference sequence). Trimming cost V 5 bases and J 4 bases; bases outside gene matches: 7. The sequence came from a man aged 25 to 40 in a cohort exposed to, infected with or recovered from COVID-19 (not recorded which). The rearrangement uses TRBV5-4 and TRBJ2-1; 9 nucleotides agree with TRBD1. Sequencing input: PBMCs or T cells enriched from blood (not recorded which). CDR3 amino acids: CASRSTGGRYNEQFF. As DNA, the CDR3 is TGTGCCAGCAGGTCGACAGGGGGTAGGTACAATGAGCAGTTCTTC.